The TCR beta chain under discussion was sequenced for a study of CD8 T cells in ankylosing spondylitis. Findings and limits, study-wide: Matched ankylosing spondylitis synovial fluid reportedly showed significant enrichment of disease-linked clones.

MiXCR was run by TCRdb on the 5' RACE reads, yielding one entry per CDR3 protein. In the table there are roughly 120,000 distinct CDR3 sequences, approximately 15% of which are singletons. This clonotype was seen repeatedly, ten times or more. The antigen is unknown. Sample: blood, either unsorted or a sorted T cell fraction (not recorded which). This receptor was obtained from a female donor with ankylosing spondylitis or in good health (not recorded which).

CDR3 region: CASSPSGVRNTEAFF. CDR3 DNA sequence: TGTGCCAGCAGCCCGTCAGGGGTACGGAACACTGAAGCTTTCTTT. The rearrangement links TRBV28 to TRBJ1-1; possibly TRBD1 for D (6 bases). The germline V gene has CDR1 MDHEN and CDR2 SYDVKM. Trimming removed 6 bases from V and 1 base from J, with 15 bases in between. The CDR3 consists of 15 residues. Combining the CDR3 with reference TRBV28 and TRBJ1-1 gives the whole variable domain DVKVTQSSRYLVKRTGEKVFLECVQDMDHENMFWYRQDPGLGLRLIYFSYDVKMKEKGDIPEGYSVSREKKERFSLILESASTNQTSMYLCASSPSGVRNTEAFFGQGTRLTVV.